Detailed here is one TCR beta chain. Its specificity is not known. The data stem from a study of graft-versus-host responses after intestinal transplantation. Overall study: The transplants performed in recipients were multivisceral, liver-intestinal, or isolated intestinal. All recipients were given anti-thymocyte globulin induction, and tacrolimus and steroids were then administered for roughly 3 years. Overall study findings and caveats: Some patients had graft-donor T cell macrochimerism, and their allografts showed high graft-versus-host to host-versus-graft clonal ratios.

Sequencing used immunoSEQ multiplex PCR; TCRdb keeps in-frame clones, though not all of them. The sample carries over 100,000 clones, about 93% recorded once. The CDR3 sequence is 11 residues long. Trimming shortened V by 3 bases and J by 5 bases, and 6 bases separated the two germline ends. Germline CDR1 and CDR2: SGHDT and YYEEEE. The TCR originated in a human donor who received an intestinal transplant. The V and J genes are TRBV5-6 and TRBJ2-7; the D is unclear. The sample was unstimulated CD4+ T cells sorted from spleen or lymph node cells, taken before intestinal transplant. CDR3 residues: CASSYGDEQYF. CDR3 coding DNA: TGTGCCAGCAGCTACGGCGACGAGCAGTACTTC.